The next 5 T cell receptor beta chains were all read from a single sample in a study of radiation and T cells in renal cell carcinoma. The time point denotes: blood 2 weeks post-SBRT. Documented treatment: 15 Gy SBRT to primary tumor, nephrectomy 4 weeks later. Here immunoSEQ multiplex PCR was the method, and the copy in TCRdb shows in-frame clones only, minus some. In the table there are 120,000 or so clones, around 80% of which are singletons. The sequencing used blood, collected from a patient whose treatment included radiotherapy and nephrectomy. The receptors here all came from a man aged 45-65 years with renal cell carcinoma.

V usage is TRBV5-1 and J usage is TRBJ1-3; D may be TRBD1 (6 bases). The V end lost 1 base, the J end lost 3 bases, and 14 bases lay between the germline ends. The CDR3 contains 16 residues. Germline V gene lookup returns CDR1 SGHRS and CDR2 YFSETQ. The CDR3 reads CASSLPSQGSGNTIYF. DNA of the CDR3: TGCGCCAGCAGCTTGCCCAGTCAGGGGAGTGGAAACACCATATATTTT.

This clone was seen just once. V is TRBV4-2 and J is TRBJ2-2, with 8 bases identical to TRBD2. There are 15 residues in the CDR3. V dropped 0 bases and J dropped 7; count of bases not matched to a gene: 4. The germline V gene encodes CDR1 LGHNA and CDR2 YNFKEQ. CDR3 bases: TGTGCCAGCAGCCAAGATGCGGGGGGCTACGGGGAGCTGTTTTTT. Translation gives CASSQDAGGYGELFF.

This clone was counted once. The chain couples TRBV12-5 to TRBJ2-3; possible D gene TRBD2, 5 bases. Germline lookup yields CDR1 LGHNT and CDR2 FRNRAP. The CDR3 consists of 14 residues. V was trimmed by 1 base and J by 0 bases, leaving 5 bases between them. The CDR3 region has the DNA TGTGCTAGTGGTTTGGGCGGGAGCACAGATACGCAGTATTTT. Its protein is CASGLGGSTDTQYF.

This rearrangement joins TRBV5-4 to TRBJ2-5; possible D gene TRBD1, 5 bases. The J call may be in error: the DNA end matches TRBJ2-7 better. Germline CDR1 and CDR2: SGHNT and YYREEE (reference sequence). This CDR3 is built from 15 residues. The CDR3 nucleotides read TGTGCCAGCAGCTTGGTTGGTGGTGCAGGGCGCGAGCAGTACTTC. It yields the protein CASSLVGGAGREQYF.

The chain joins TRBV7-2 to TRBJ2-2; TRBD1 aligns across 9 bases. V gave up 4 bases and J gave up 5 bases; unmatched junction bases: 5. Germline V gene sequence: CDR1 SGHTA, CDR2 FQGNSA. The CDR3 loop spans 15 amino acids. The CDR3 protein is CASSSRQGGTGELFF. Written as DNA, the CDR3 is TGTGCCAGCAGCTCGAGACAGGGGGGAACCGGGGAGCTGTTTTTT.